A selection of T cell receptor beta chains follows, all from one sample in a study of regulatory T cells in long-lasting Graves disease. TCRdb reanalysed the multiplex PCR reads using MiXCR and keeps one entry per CDR3 protein. The sample yields 350,000 to 450,000 distinct CDR3 sequences, around 20% seen once. Sequencing was performed on peripheral blood mononuclear cells (PBMCs), taken when the disease was refractory, from a patient treated with antithyroid drugs. The receptors derive from a female donor with Graves disease. Each CDR3 is given with its conserved first and last residue. A D gene is named only where the DNA matches it firmly. Clone size is shown for a subset of rows, as once, few, many or a class of expanded clone.

J gene: TRBJ2-5; D gene: .; V gene: TRBV15; clone size: many; CDR3 protein: CATSRDFGETQYF; CDR3 DNA: TGTGCCACCAGCAGAGATTTCGGGGAGACCCAGTACTTC
J gene: TRBJ1-3; D gene: .; V gene: TRBV11-2; clone size: once; CDR3 protein: CASSQGRGAGNTIYF; CDR3 DNA: TGTGCCAGCAGCCAAGGACGGGGAGCTGGAAACACCATATATTTT
J gene: TRBJ1-5; D gene: .; V gene: TRBV3-1; clone size: .; CDR3 protein: CASSQGTNQPQHF; CDR3 DNA: TGTGCCAGCAGCCAGGGAACGAATCAGCCCCAGCATTTT
J gene: TRBJ2-1; D gene: TRBD2; V gene: TRBV20-1; clone size: .; CDR3 protein: CSARARTSASGRTYNEQFF; CDR3 DNA: TGCAGTGCTAGAGCAAGGACATCCGCTAGCGGGAGGACTTACAATGAGCAGTTCTTC
J gene: TRBJ1-5; D gene: TRBD1; V gene: TRBV20-1; clone size: .; CDR3 protein: CSAKSGTAGGPQHF; CDR3 DNA: TGCAGTGCTAAAAGCGGGACAGCAGGGGGGCCCCAGCATTTT
J gene: TRBJ2-2; D gene: .; V gene: TRBV10-3; clone size: .; CDR3 protein: CAISRTGELFF; CDR3 DNA: TGTGCCATCAGTCGAACCGGGGAGCTGTTTTTT
J gene: TRBJ1-5; D gene: .; V gene: TRBV5-5; clone size: few; CDR3 protein: CASSPGPSNQPQHF; CDR3 DNA: TGTGCCAGCAGCCCGGGCCCTAGTAATCAGCCCCAGCATTTT
J gene: TRBJ2-7; D gene: TRBD1; V gene: TRBV9; clone size: .; CDR3 protein: CASSVAPTGTGTYEQYF; CDR3 DNA: TGTGCCAGCAGCGTAGCCCCTACCGGGACAGGCACCTACGAGCAGTACTTC
J gene: TRBJ2-4; D gene: .; V gene: TRBV11-2; clone size: few; CDR3 protein: CATSLAKNIQYF; CDR3 DNA: TGTGCCACTTCACTAGCCAAAAACATTCAGTACTTC
J gene: TRBJ1-5; D gene: .; V gene: TRBV28; clone size: many; CDR3 protein: CASSLLGEPQHF; CDR3 DNA: TGTGCCAGCAGTCTCCTGGGGGAGCCCCAGCATTTT
J gene: TRBJ1-1; D gene: .; V gene: TRBV28; clone size: many; CDR3 protein: CASSFFSSTEAFF; CDR3 DNA: TGTGCCAGCAGTTTCTTTTCGTCCACTGAAGCTTTCTTT
J gene: TRBJ1-5; D gene: .; V gene: TRBV12-3/TRBV12-4; clone size: many; CDR3 protein: CASSLAGHQPQHF; CDR3 DNA: TGTGCCAGCAGTTTGGCAGGACATCAGCCCCAGCATTTT
J gene: TRBJ1-1; D gene: TRBD1; V gene: TRBV30; clone size: many; CDR3 protein: CAWSSTGDEAFF; CDR3 DNA: TGTGCCTGGAGCTCGACAGGGGATGAAGCTTTCTTT
J gene: TRBJ2-6; D gene: .; V gene: TRBV28; clone size: .; CDR3 protein: CASSSTAKRKPPGANVLTF; CDR3 DNA: TGTGCCAGCAGTTCCACGGCTAAGCGGAAACCCCCTGGGGCCAACGTCCTGACTTTC
J gene: TRBJ2-3; D gene: TRBD2; V gene: TRBV20-1; clone size: few; CDR3 protein: CSAHGLAGATSTDTQYF; CDR3 DNA: TGCAGTGCTCACGGACTAGCGGGAGCGACTAGCACAGATACGCAGTATTTT
J gene: TRBJ2-1; D gene: .; V gene: TRBV11-2; clone size: .; CDR3 protein: CASSFRGSGAYNEQFF; CDR3 DNA: TGTGCCAGCAGCTTCCGGGGAAGCGGAGCCTACAATGAGCAGTTCTTC
J gene: TRBJ2-1; D gene: .; V gene: TRBV20-1; clone size: .; CDR3 protein: CSARSSVIASSYNEQFF; CDR3 DNA: TGCAGTGCTAGGTCTTCTGTAATAGCAAGCTCCTACAATGAGCAGTTCTTC
J gene: TRBJ1-6; D gene: .; V gene: TRBV10-3; clone size: .; CDR3 protein: CAISVGDSPLHF; CDR3 DNA: TGTGCCATCAGTGTAGGGGATTCACCCCTCCACTTT
J gene: TRBJ2-2; D gene: .; V gene: TRBV6-2/TRBV6-3; clone size: many; CDR3 protein: CASKGGGTGELFF; CDR3 DNA: TGTGCCAGTAAGGGAGGAGGCACCGGGGAGCTGTTTTTT
J gene: TRBJ2-2; D gene: .; V gene: TRBV5-1; clone size: .; CDR3 protein: CASSFAYTGELFF; CDR3 DNA: TGCGCCAGCAGCTTTGCGTACACCGGGGAGCTGTTTTTT
J gene: TRBJ2-7; D gene: .; V gene: TRBV7-9; clone size: few; CDR3 protein: CASSPKSDVREQYF; CDR3 DNA: TGTGCCAGCAGCCCCAAATCGGACGTACGTGAGCAGTACTTC
J gene: TRBJ2-2; D gene: .; V gene: TRBV7-9; clone size: .; CDR3 protein: CASSLASGASRTGELFF; CDR3 DNA: TGTGCCAGCAGCTTAGCGTCGGGGGCTAGCAGAACCGGGGAGCTGTTTTTT
J gene: TRBJ2-7; D gene: .; V gene: TRBV5-1; clone size: many; CDR3 protein: CASSSLRDGGVYEQYF; CDR3 DNA: TGCGCCAGCAGCTCGCTCCGGGACGGGGGAGTCTACGAGCAGTACTTC
J gene: TRBJ2-7; D gene: .; V gene: TRBV20-1; clone size: .; CDR3 protein: CSASSAGTYEQYF; CDR3 DNA: TGCAGTGCTAGCTCCGCAGGGACCTACGAGCAGTACTTC
J gene: TRBJ2-2; D gene: .; V gene: TRBV25-1; clone size: many; CDR3 protein: CASSVQGGPANTGELFF; CDR3 DNA: TGTGCCAGCAGTGTACAGGGAGGTCCGGCGAACACCGGGGAGCTGTTTTTT
J gene: TRBJ2-2; D gene: .; V gene: TRBV7-6; clone size: .; CDR3 protein: CASSLGPIPTTGELFF; CDR3 DNA: TGTGCCAGCAGCTTAGGTCCGATCCCCACTACCGGGGAGCTGTTTTTT
J gene: TRBJ2-7; D gene: .; V gene: TRBV4-1; clone size: .; CDR3 protein: CASSPVVHSYEQYF; CDR3 DNA: TGCGCCAGCAGCCCGGTAGTGCACTCCTACGAGCAGTACTTC
J gene: TRBJ2-2; D gene: .; V gene: TRBV7-9; clone size: .; CDR3 protein: CASTLGENTGELFF; CDR3 DNA: TGTGCCAGCACACTAGGAGAGAACACCGGGGAGCTGTTTTTT
J gene: TRBJ1-1; D gene: TRBD1; V gene: TRBV19; clone size: few; CDR3 protein: CASITGGEAFF; CDR3 DNA: TGTGCCAGTATTACAGGGGGCGAGGCTTTCTTT
J gene: TRBJ2-2; D gene: .; V gene: TRBV5-6; clone size: .; CDR3 protein: CASSLSIGELFF; CDR3 DNA: TGTGCCAGCAGCTTGAGCATCGGGGAGCTGTTTTTT
J gene: TRBJ2-7; D gene: TRBD1; V gene: TRBV3-1; clone size: .; CDR3 protein: CASSQGQGLSYEQYF; CDR3 DNA: TGTGCCAGCAGCCAAGGACAGGGCCTCTCCTACGAGCAGTACTTC
J gene: TRBJ2-7; D gene: .; V gene: TRBV7-8; clone size: many; CDR3 protein: CASSLFGGYRYEQYF; CDR3 DNA: TGTGCCAGCAGCTTATTCGGTGGTTACCGCTACGAGCAGTACTTC
J gene: TRBJ2-1; D gene: TRBD1; V gene: TRBV12-3/TRBV12-4; clone size: .; CDR3 protein: CASRTGSGGYNEQFF; CDR3 DNA: TGTGCCAGCAGGACGGGATCAGGGGGTTACAATGAGCAGTTCTTC
J gene: TRBJ1-1; D gene: .; V gene: TRBV6-1; clone size: many; CDR3 protein: CASSDGSGYTEAFF; CDR3 DNA: TGTGCCAGCAGTGATGGGTCTGGATATACTGAAGCTTTCTTT
J gene: TRBJ2-7; D gene: .; V gene: TRBV20-1; clone size: many; CDR3 protein: CSARSWGAPAYEQYF; CDR3 DNA: TGCAGTGCTAGGAGCTGGGGGGCTCCCGCCTACGAGCAGTACTTC